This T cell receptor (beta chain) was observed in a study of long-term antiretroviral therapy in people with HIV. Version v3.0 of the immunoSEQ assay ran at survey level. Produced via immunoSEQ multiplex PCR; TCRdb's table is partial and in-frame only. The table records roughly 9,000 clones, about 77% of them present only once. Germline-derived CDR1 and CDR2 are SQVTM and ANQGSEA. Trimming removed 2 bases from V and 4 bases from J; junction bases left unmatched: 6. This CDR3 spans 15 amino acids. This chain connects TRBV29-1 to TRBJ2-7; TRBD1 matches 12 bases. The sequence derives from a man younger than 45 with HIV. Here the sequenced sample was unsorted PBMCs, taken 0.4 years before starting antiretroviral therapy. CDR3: CSVEKGTGGGYEQYF. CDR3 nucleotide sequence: TGCAGCGTTGAAAAGGGGACAGGGGGCGGGTACGAGCAGTACTTC.